This T cell receptor beta chain appears in the sequencing data of a study of cytomegalovirus exposure and HLA in healthy donors. Study-level points and caveats: Reportedly, HLA-A and HLA-B alleles of most subjects were accurately predicted from TCR beta. For most TCR beta V segments, an earlier analysis put the productive rate at about 90% or about 30% of the time.

Germline V gene lookup returns CDR1 ENHRY and CDR2 SYGVKD. Trimming took 6 bases from V and 5 from J; bases not matched to a gene: 10. The CDR3 is 15 residues long. A note on this clone: Its antigen is not identified.

PCR amplification relied on 60 Vbeta primers (plus 13 Jbeta primers). Sequenced by immunoSEQ multiplex PCR; TCRdb stores in-frame clones only, minus some. The table lists about 150,000 clones, 79% of them singletons. Material: PBMCs. The TCR was taken from a man aged 50 or older in good health and CMV-seropositive. The chain recombines TRBV10-3 with TRBJ2-7, with 10 bases lining up with TRBD1. The CDR3, as DNA: TGTGCCATCAGGATTTCCGGGACAGGGGTAGACGAGCAGTACTTC. Protein: CAIRISGTGVDEQYF.